Reported below is one T cell receptor (beta chain). CDR1 and CDR2 from the germline V gene are MNHNS and SASEGT. After removal of 7 bases from V and 1 base from J, the junction contained 5 bases not matched to a gene. The CDR3 spans 15 residues. These data originate in a study of glioma-infiltrating T cells after dendritic cell vaccination. At the level of the study: Dendritic cell vaccination trial patients had either newly diagnosed or recurrent glioblastoma.

Time point in this sample: after dendritic cell vaccination, including at tumor progression/relapse. Generated by immunoSEQ multiplex PCR, the TCRdb table keeps only in-frame clones and is missing some. The table lists around 23,000 clones, roughly 91% of them singletons. Specimen: blood, collected after dendritic cell vaccination. This chain connects TRBV6-1 to TRBJ2-2; 8 positions match TRBD1. The receptor was isolated from a human donor with glioblastoma. The CDR3 loop is CASILGTGNTGELFF. In DNA, the CDR3 is TGTGCCAGCATCCTCGGGACAGGGAACACCGGGGAGCTGTTTTTT.